This T cell receptor beta chain was captured by sequencing in a study of cytomegalovirus exposure and HLA in healthy donors. The study, taken as a whole, reports: TCR beta V- and J-gene trimming, according to a later analysis, was linked to a missense DCLRE1C variant. Excluded: some indistinguishable V segments such as TRBV6-2 and TRBV6-3. Donors belonging to an Asian-associated ancestry cluster reportedly showed fewer N-insertions in productive TCRs than the approximately 670-donor mean, according to what a later analysis found. Among TCR sequences, most were rare, though some public TCRs appeared in many donors.

PCR primers comprised 60 Vbeta and 13 Jbeta primers. Profiled with immunoSEQ multiplex PCR; TCRdb holds only in-frame clones, not every one. Found here are some 180,000 clones, 70% to 80% of them singletons; the top ten hold 13% to 15%. As to this clone: Its specificity is not known.

Unmatched junction bases numbered 5, after V lost 2 bases and J lost 3 bases. This CDR3 region has 15 residues. Per germline, CDR1 SGHNT and CDR2 YYREEE (reference sequence). The chain recombines TRBV5-4 with TRBJ2-7, with 10 bases aligning to TRBD1. The receptor comes from a woman under 40 in good health and CMV-seropositive. Sequencing was done on a sample of PBMCs. The CDR3 coding sequence is TGTGCCAGCAGCTTCCGGACAGGGGGTGGCTACGAGCAGTACTTC. Amino acid sequence: CASSFRTGGGYEQYF.